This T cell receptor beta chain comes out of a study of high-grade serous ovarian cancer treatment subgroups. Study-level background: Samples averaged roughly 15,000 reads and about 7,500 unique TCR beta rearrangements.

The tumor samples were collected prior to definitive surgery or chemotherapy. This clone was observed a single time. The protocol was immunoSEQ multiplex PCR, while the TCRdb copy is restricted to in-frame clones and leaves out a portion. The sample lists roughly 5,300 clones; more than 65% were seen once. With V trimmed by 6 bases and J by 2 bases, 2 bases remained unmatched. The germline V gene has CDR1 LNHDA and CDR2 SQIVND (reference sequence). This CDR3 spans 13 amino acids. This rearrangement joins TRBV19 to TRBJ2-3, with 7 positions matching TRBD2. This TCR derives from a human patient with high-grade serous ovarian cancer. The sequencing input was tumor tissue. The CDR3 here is CASSGTNTDTQYF. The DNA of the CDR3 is TGTGCCAGTAGCGGGACTAACACAGATACGCAGTATTTT.